Presented here are 23 T cell receptor beta chains from one specimen sequenced in a study of T cells in Graves' hyperthyroidism and ophthalmopathy. Researchers took RNA transcripts and amplified the TCR beta CDR3 regions from them. An initial round of RT-PCR targeting the TCR CDR3 relied on the HTBI primer set. Via MiXCR, TCRdb re-called the multiplex PCR reads, giving one row per CDR3 protein. The table lists around 390,000 distinct CDR3 sequences, 13% to 15% of them singletons. The specimen was blood. The receptors here all came from a woman aged 25 to 39 with Graves' ophthalmopathy.

The table lists this clonotype with many counts. The rearrangement uses TRBV12-3 or TRBV12-4 and TRBJ1-5; no firm D call. The V gene lost 5 bases and the J gene lost 0 bases, with 11 bases spanning the gap. The CDR3 consists of 15 residues. CDR3 coding DNA: TGTGCCAGCAGTCCTTACTCGAATAGCAATCAGCCCCAGCATTTT. Translated, it gives CASSPYSNSNQPQHF.

This clonotype was seen only a few times. The chain couples TRBV20-1 to TRBJ2-4; 7 positions agree with TRBD2. CDR3 length: 15 amino acids. V lost 1 base and J lost 12; bases outside the gene matches: 15. Germline CDR1 and CDR2: DFQATT and SNEGSKA (reference sequence). In DNA, the CDR3 is TGCAGTGCTAGAGCCCCGACTAGCCAAGGTCCTTCTCAGTACTTC. Protein product: CSARAPTSQGPSQYF.

V is TRBV6-1 and J is TRBJ2-7; the D gene is possibly TRBD1 (6 bases). This CDR3 is built from 18 residues. Trimming stripped 5 bases from V and 6 bases from J, with 29 bases between. Germline CDR1 and CDR2: MNHNS and SASEGT. The chain's CDR3 is CASSPLDRPRDKDGEQYF. DNA for the CDR3: TGTGCCAGCAGTCCCCTGGACAGACCCCGGGACAAGGATGGCGAGCAGTACTTC.

In this sample, this clonotype turned up many times. Here the CDR3 DNA reads TGTGCCAGCCGGGCGGCCCGGGGGGCGCGAAGTTCACCCCTCCACTTT. Translated: CASRAARGARSSPLHF. The V call is TRBV3-1, the J call TRBJ1-6; D might be TRBD1 (6 bases). The CDR3 is 16 amino acids. The V gene's germline CDR1 is LGHDT and CDR2 YNNKEL (reference sequence). V lost 8 bases to trimming and J lost 9 bases, with 23 bases between them.

This clonotype was counted at least ten times. The chain combines TRBV5-1 with TRBJ2-2; a possible D gene is TRBD2 (6 bases). The length of the CDR3 is 15 residues. The germline V gene encodes CDR1 SGHRS and CDR2 YFSETQ. Trimming removed 0 bases at V and 3 bases at J, with 9 bases between. Written as DNA, the CDR3 is TGCGCCAGCAGCTTGGAGACTAGGGACACCGGGGAGCTGTTTTTT. It is translated as CASSLETRDTGELFF.

The sample holds many counts of this clonotype. CDR3 sequence reads: CASSHTSSYNSPLHF. CDR3 DNA: TGTGCCAGCAGTCACACGAGCTCCTATAATTCACCCCTCCACTTT. The V call is TRBV6-5, the J call TRBJ1-6; D gene ambiguous. The CDR3 sequence is 15 residues long. Germline assignment: CDR1 MNHEY and CDR2 SVGAGI. The V and J ends lost 5 bases and 0 bases respectively, with 8 bases between them.

This clonotype was seen more than once but under ten times. The V gene is TRBV10-1, the J gene TRBJ2-3; possibly TRBD1 for D (6 bases). The CDR3 runs to 16 residues. The germline V gene encodes CDR1 WNHNN and CDR2 SYGVQD (reference sequence). V lost 0 bases, J lost 2 bases, and 12 bases lay in between. DNA for the CDR3: TGCGCCAGCAGTGAGTCGCAGGGGTGGAACACAGATACGCAGTATTTT. Its translation: CASSESQGWNTDTQYF.

This clonotype was observed at least ten times. The CDR3 protein is CASSPYGTSYNEQFF. The CDR3 nucleotides are TGTGCCAGCAGTCCCTACGGGACTTCGTACAATGAGCAGTTCTTC. The rearrangement joins TRBV12-3 or TRBV12-4 to TRBJ2-1; the D gene is possibly TRBD2 (6 bases). The CDR3 extends over 15 amino acids. Trimming left V 5 bases short and J 4 bases short, with 15 bases between.

This clonotype has a count of ten or more. The chain employs TRBV3-1 and TRBJ2-3; possible D gene TRBD1, 7 bases. The CDR3 runs to 17 residues. Germline V gene lookup returns CDR1 LGHDT and CDR2 YNNKEL (reference sequence). The V gene lost 1 base and the J gene lost 0 bases, with 14 bases spanning the gap. CDR3 sequence reads: CASSQVRGDSSTDTQYF. CDR3 coding DNA: TGTGCCAGCAGCCAAGTAAGGGGGGACAGCAGCACAGATACGCAGTATTTT.

This clonotype has a count of ten or more. The chain recombines TRBV28 with TRBJ1-1; D unclear. Trimming left V 7 bases short and J 5 bases short, with 17 bases between. CDR3 length: 14 amino acids. Per germline, CDR1 MDHEN and CDR2 SYDVKM. The chain's CDR3 is CASKDKGGWTEAFF. The CDR3 DNA follows: TGTGCCAGCAAAGACAAGGGAGGCTGGACTGAAGCTTTCTTT.

This clonotype was seen repeatedly, ten times or more. The chain employs TRBV20-1 and TRBJ2-5; 7 bases fit TRBD2. V lost 3 bases to trimming and J lost 0 bases; unmatched junction nucleotides: 13. CDR1 and CDR2 (germline): DFQATT, SNEGSKA (reference sequence). This CDR3 spans 17 amino acids. The CDR3 sequence: CSASGTGGIWYQETQYF. The CDR3 DNA follows: TGCAGTGCTAGTGGGACGGGAGGTATATGGTACCAAGAGACCCAGTACTTC.

This clonotype has ten or more counts. The CDR3 region has the DNA TGTGCCAGCAGTGTGCCAGGTTCTAAAGGGAAAGCTTTCTTT. Protein: CASSVPGSKGKAFF. This chain joins TRBV2 and TRBJ1-1; D gene ambiguous. Per germline, CDR1 SNHLY and CDR2 FYNNEI. Deletions cut 4 bases from V and 9 bases from J, with 18 bases between. The CDR3 extends over 14 amino acids.

Ten or more counts support this clonotype. J is TRBJ2-3 and V is TRBV20-1; 12 positions agree with TRBD2. Unmatched junction bases numbered 19, after V lost 5 bases and J lost 4 bases. Germline CDR1 and CDR2: DFQATT and SNEGSKA (reference sequence). This CDR3 has 19 residues. Written as DNA, the CDR3 is TGCAGTGCTGCCCTGGGACTAGCGGGTGTCCCGGGGGTCCCAGATACGCAGTATTTT. This encodes CSAALGLAGVPGVPDTQYF.

Ten or more counts support this clonotype. The chain combines TRBV7-2 with TRBJ2-1, with D tentatively TRBD1 (6 bases). Germline CDR1 SGHTA, CDR2 FQGNSA. V dropped 0 bases and J dropped 6 bases, with 15 bases sitting between them. The CDR3 consists of 16 residues. The CDR3 protein is CASSLAFGRGGNEQFF. In nucleotides, the CDR3 is TGTGCCAGCAGCTTAGCTTTTGGGCGAGGGGGCAATGAGCAGTTCTTC.

This clonotype occurred many times. This rearrangement joins TRBV7-2 to TRBJ1-2; TRBD1 aligns across 7 bases. The V gene end was trimmed by 5 bases and the J gene end by 7 bases; junction bases not matched to a gene: 10. The CDR3 loop spans 14 amino acids. From germline, CDR1 is SGHTA and CDR2 FQGNSA. CDR3 sequence (DNA): TGTGCCAGCAGCCCTGGACAGGCCGCTAGTGGCTACACCTTC. This translates into CASSPGQAASGYTF.

This clonotype was detected ten times or more. This chain uses TRBV3-1 with TRBJ1-4; D is unresolved. The ends were cut back, 2 bases at V and 11 bases at J, with 9 bases in the middle. Per germline, CDR1 LGHDT and CDR2 YNNKEL (reference sequence). This CDR3 spans 12 amino acids. The CDR3 DNA reads TGTGCCAGCAGCCAACCGGGCCGCAAACTGTTTTTT. It specifies CASSQPGRKLFF.

This clonotype was counted many times. The chain uses TRBV2 and TRBJ1-5; no firm D call. The ends were cut back, 6 bases at V and 3 bases at J, with 15 bases in the middle. The CDR3 spans 15 residues. Per germline, CDR1 SNHLY and CDR2 FYNNEI. The CDR3 DNA reads as TGTGCCAGCAGACCCCGCGTATTTCTCAATCAGCCCCAGCATTTT. The encoded protein is CASRPRVFLNQPQHF.

This clonotype was observed many times. The V gene is TRBV28, the J gene TRBJ1-2; the D gene is possibly TRBD1 (5 bases). This CDR3 is built from 15 residues. Germline values: CDR1 MDHEN, CDR2 SYDVKM. V was cut by 11 bases and J by 0 bases, with 19 bases left in between. CDR3 DNA: TGTGCCTCCGCAGGCCCTACAGGAGCTAACTATGGCTACACCTTC. Translating gives CASAGPTGANYGYTF.

The rearrangement uses TRBV11-1 and TRBJ2-5, with unresolved D. Deletions cut 5 bases from V and 5 bases from J, with 18 bases between. The CDR3 has 15 residues. Per germline, CDR1 SGHAT and CDR2 FQDESV (reference sequence). The DNA for the CDR3 is TGTGCCAGCAGCAAGACACGACCCCCGGGCGAGACCCAGTACTTC. Residues: CASSKTRPPGETQYF.

This clonotype was recorded at least ten times. The chain combines TRBV2 with TRBJ1-2, with D possibly being TRBD1 (6 bases). This CDR3 is built from 15 residues. Per germline, CDR1 SNHLY and CDR2 FYNNEI. The V end was cut by 1 base, the J end by 8 bases, with 17 bases between. CDR3 sequence: CASSEEDRPIGGYTF. The CDR3 DNA is TGTGCCAGCAGTGAAGAGGACAGACCGATTGGGGGCTACACCTTC.

The sample holds many counts of this clonotype. The chain is built from TRBV5-1 and TRBJ2-4; D gene unclear. Germline CDR1 and CDR2: SGHRS and YFSETQ. This CDR3 spans 20 amino acids. Between the trimmed V and J ends, which lost 0 bases and 0 bases, there was a span of 22 bases. The CDR3 DNA is TGCGCCAGCAGCTTGGCCTGGAACTCGAGAGGTAGTCTAGCCAAAAACATTCAGTACTTC. Amino acids: CASSLAWNSRGSLAKNIQYF.

In this sample, this clonotype turned up a few times. CDR3 loop: CASSTDTYFTDTQYF. The CDR3 region has the DNA TGTGCCAGTAGTACGGACACCTACTTCACAGATACGCAGTATTTT. The chain carries TRBV19 and TRBJ2-3, with D possibly TRBD1 on 5 matching bases. The germline V and J ends were trimmed by 4 bases and 2 bases, with 13 bases remaining between them. The CDR3 extends over 15 amino acids. The germline CDR1 and CDR2 sequences are LNHDA and SQIVND (reference sequence). Combining the CDR3 with reference TRBV19 and TRBJ2-3 gives the whole variable domain DGGITQSPKYLFRKEGQNVTLSCEQNLNHDAMYWYRQDPGQGLRLIYYSQIVNDFQKGDIAEGYSVSREKKESFPLTVTSAQKNPTAFYLCASSTDTYFTDTQYFGPGTRLTVL.

There are a few counts of this clonotype. V and J are TRBV6-6 and TRBJ1-2; D ambiguous. The CDR3 has 15 residues. Germline values: CDR1 MNHNY, CDR2 SVGAGI (reference sequence). Trimming stripped 2 bases from V and 6 bases from J, with 16 bases between. This CDR3 reads CASSYPTSGPDGYTF. In DNA, the CDR3 is TGTGCCAGCAGTTACCCCACGAGTGGACCCGATGGCTACACCTTC.